This is a list of T cell receptor beta chains from one sample in a study of technical replicates of blood from a handful of donors. The data were produced by immunoSEQ multiplex PCR, yet TCRdb's version contains in-frame clones alone and is incomplete. The table shows 83,000 or so clones, with about 92% occurring only once. Specimen: T cells isolated from PBMCs. These receptors all stem from a human donor in good health. The CDR3 runs from the conserved cysteine through the conserved F or W. Each record gives: V gene, D gene, J gene, clone size, CDR3 DNA, CDR3 protein. D genes are given only for firm matches. Not all rows give a size; the values are once, few, many and, for expanded clones, a class.

>TRBV27|TRBD2|TRBJ2-3|.
TGTGCCAGCAGCTCCACGACTAGCGGGAGGGCAGATACGCAGTATTTT
CASSSTTSGRADTQYF
>TRBV18|.|TRBJ2-7|.
TGTGCCAGCTCACCACGCGAATACCTATCCTACGAGCAGTACTTC
CASSPREYLSYEQYF
>TRBV5-6|TRBD1|TRBJ1-1|.
TGTGCCAGCAGTCCAAACGCAGGGGGGTCCAGCACTGAAGCTTTCTTT
CASSPNAGGSSTEAFF
>TRBV29-1|TRBD2|TRBJ2-1|.
TGCAGCGCGCATCTAGCGGGTAGAGACAATGAGCAGTTCTTC
CSAHLAGRDNEQFF
>TRBV27|.|TRBJ2-5|.
TGTGCCAGCAGTTTCAGTTTGGGCGCGACCCAGTACTTC
CASSFSLGATQYF
>TRBV18|.|TRBJ1-1|.
TGTGCCAGCTCACCTATGGACAGGAACACTGAAGCTTTCTTT
CASSPMDRNTEAFF
>TRBV6-5|.|TRBJ2-7|.
TGTGCCAGCAGTCGTGACAGCGCTGAACCCTACGAGCAGTACTTC
CASSRDSAEPYEQYF
>TRBV5-6|.|TRBJ2-3|.
TGTGCCAGCAGCTTGACCCGATACGTAGTCACAGATACGCAGTATTTT
CASSLTRYVVTDTQYF
>TRBV29-1|TRBD1|TRBJ1-1|few
TGCAGCGCTAAGACAGGGAGGAACACTGAAGCTTTCTTT
CSAKTGRNTEAFF
>TRBV6-5|.|TRBJ1-1|.
TGTGCCAGCAGTTCCCAGCTTAAGGGGTCACATGAAGCTTTCTTT
CASSSQLKGSHEAFF
>TRBV10-1|.|TRBJ1-1|once
TGCGCCAGCTATCCCTCATCATCGGTTGAAGCTTTCTTT
CASYPSSSVEAFF
>TRBV27|TRBD2|TRBJ2-7|once
TGTGCCAGCAGTTTATTCACCCCTCCGGCGGGAGTATACGAGCAGTACTTC
CASSLFTPPAGVYEQYF
>TRBV7-9|.|TRBJ2-5|.
TGTGCCAGCAGCCCTGCTTTGGGGCGAGAGACCCAGTACTTC
CASSPALGRETQYF
>TRBV9|.|TRBJ2-7|.
TGTGCCAGCAGCGGAGCCTACGAGCAGTACTTC
CASSGAYEQYF
>TRBV6-5|TRBD2|TRBJ2-1|.
TGTGCCAGCAGTCTAGCGGTATACAATGAGCAGTTCTTC
CASSLAVYNEQFF
>TRBV5-6|.|TRBJ2-1|.
TGTGCCAGCAGCTCTACCTCGTATAGAGCGGGTCTTACAGGTGAGCAGTTCTTC
CASSSTSYRAGLTGEQFF